These 20 T cell receptor beta chains originate from one sample sequenced in a study of cytomegalovirus exposure and HLA in healthy donors. Use of 60 Vbeta and 13 Jbeta primers characterized the PCR. Using immunoSEQ multiplex PCR, the repertoire was profiled, and TCRdb retains in-frame clones only, with some absent. The sample comprises about 170,000 clones, roughly 76% of which are singletons, and around 2.3% rests with the top ten. Sequenced sample: PBMCs. The origin of the receptors is a male donor in good health and CMV-seronegative.

This rearrangement joins TRBV5-5 to TRBJ2-7; 7 bases are shared with TRBD1. The CDR3 runs 15 residues. Unmatched junction bases numbered 5, after V lost 0 bases and J lost 2 bases. Looked up from germline, CDR1 is SGHKS and CDR2 is YYEKEE (reference sequence). The CDR3 coding sequence is TGTGCCAGCAGCTTGGAGGCCCAGGGGGCCTACGAGCAGTACTTC. Translating it yields CASSLEAQGAYEQYF.

The chain recombines TRBV5-4 with TRBJ2-7; D gene uncertain. CDR3 size: 14 residues. Trimming shortened V by 0 bases and J by 5 bases, and 12 bases separated the two germline ends. Looked up from germline, CDR1 is SGHNT and CDR2 is YYREEE (reference sequence). The CDR3 protein is CASSLAEQPHEQYF. The DNA of the CDR3 is TGTGCCAGCAGCTTGGCCGAACAACCCCACGAGCAGTACTTC.

The genes are TRBV5-1 and TRBJ2-2; 12 bases match TRBD2. The CDR3 totals 17 residues. Germline V lookup: CDR1 SGHRS, CDR2 YFSETQ. Germline trimming cut 7 bases from V and 0 bases from J; bases unmatched to any gene: 7. For the CDR3, the DNA is TGCGCCAGCCGTCTCACTAGCGGGGGGCCGAACACCGGGGAGCTGTTTTTT. Its translation is CASRLTSGGPNTGELFF.

Written as DNA, the CDR3 is TGCGCCAGCAGCCAAAATACAGCCTACGAGCAGTACTTC. It yields the protein CASSQNTAYEQYF. The chain couples TRBV4-1 to TRBJ2-7; D is ambiguous. CDR3 length: 13 residues. CDR1 and CDR2 from the germline V gene are MGHRA and YSYEKL. Between the trimmed V and J ends, which lost 2 bases and 2 bases, there was a span of 7 bases.

The chain couples TRBV6-5 to TRBJ1-4; 7 positions match TRBD1. J gave up 7 bases and V 4 bases, and 12 bases lay outside the gene matches. The CDR3 runs 16 residues. In germline, CDR1 is MNHEY, CDR2 SVGAGI. CDR3 bases: TGTGCCAGCAGTTCCTTCCGACAGGGTCAACGTGAAAAACTGTTTTTT. Its protein product is CASSSFRQGQREKLFF.

The V call is TRBV19, the J call TRBJ2-3, with D uncertain. The ends were cut back, 1 base at V and 0 bases at J, with 5 bases in the middle. This CDR3 region has 14 residues. Germline CDR1 is LNHDA and CDR2 is SQIVND (reference sequence). The CDR3 is CASSIGQSTDTQYF. CDR3 DNA: TGTGCCAGTAGTATAGGGCAGAGCACAGATACGCAGTATTTT.

The sample holds one count of this clone. CDR3 DNA: TGTGCCAGTAAAAATCAGGGACTCTCTGGAAACACCATATATTTT. This gives the protein CASKNQGLSGNTIYF. V usage is TRBV19 and J usage is TRBJ1-3, with D perhaps TRBD1 (5 bases). Germline-derived CDR1 and CDR2 are LNHDA and SQIVND (reference sequence). The CDR3 runs 15 residues. V gave up 7 bases and J gave up 0 bases, with 13 bases separating them.

Of note for this clone: One junction end disagrees with the germline gene, perhaps due to a read error. J is TRBJ1-4 and V is TRBV5-1; maybe TRBD1 (6 bases). This CDR3 region has 12 residues. From germline, CDR1 is SGHRS and CDR2 YFSETQ. DNA for the CDR3: TGCGCCAGCAGCTTACAGGGTGGTGTGGAGAGTTTT. Its translation is CASSLQGGVESF.

The chain combines TRBV5-1 with TRBJ1-4; a possible D gene is TRBD1 (6 bases). This CDR3 is 14 amino acids long. Germline CDR1 and CDR2: SGHRS and YFSETQ. V was trimmed by 0 bases and J by 5 bases, leaving 8 bases between them. The CDR3 region is CASSLGTANEKLFF. The CDR3 DNA reads as TGCGCCAGCAGCTTGGGGACAGCAAATGAAAAACTGTTTTTT.

The rearrangement links TRBV2 to TRBJ1-2; 7 nucleotides agree with TRBD1. After removal of 5 bases from V and 7 bases from J, the junction contained 10 bases not matched to a gene. Germline-derived CDR1 and CDR2 are SNHLY and FYNNEI. This CDR3 has 14 residues. CDR3 DNA sequence: TGTGCCAGCAGTTTTAGGGGGCAAAATAGTGGCTACACCTTC. This codes for CASSFRGQNSGYTF.

This rearrangement joins TRBV7-8 to TRBJ1-4; 7 nucleotides line up with TRBD1. After removal of 5 bases from V and 8 bases from J, the junction contained 11 bases not matched to a gene. The CDR3 has 15 residues. CDR1 is SGHVS and CDR2 is FQNEAQ in the germline V gene. The CDR3 DNA follows: TGTGCCAGCAGCCCCCGACAGGGCCCGAGGGAAAAACTGTTTTTT. It translates to CASSPRQGPREKLFF.

This chain links TRBV6-5 with TRBJ2-5; 11 bases match TRBD2. Per the germline V gene, CDR1 is MNHEY and CDR2 is SVGAGI. The CDR3 length is 15 residues. V trimming: 6 bases; J trimming: 5 bases; junction bases outside the gene matches: 8. This chain's CDR3 is CASRVSGGAGETQYF. The CDR3 nucleotides are TGTGCCAGCAGAGTTAGCGGGGGGGCCGGCGAGACCCAGTACTTC.

The gene calls are TRBV5-1 and TRBJ2-2; the D is unclear. V shed 0 bases and J shed 4 bases, with 10 bases lying between them. The CDR3 covers 15 residues. Germline V lookup: CDR1 SGHRS, CDR2 YFSETQ. The CDR3 is CASSLGGLITGELFF. The CDR3 DNA reads as TGCGCCAGCAGCTTGGGTGGTCTAATCACCGGGGAGCTGTTTTTT.

This clone was seen a few times. The chain employs TRBV4-1 and TRBJ1-6; D remains unclear. Germline CDR1 is MGHRA and CDR2 is YSYEKL. Trimming removed 6 bases at V and 0 bases at J, with 12 bases between. The length of the CDR3 is 16 residues. The CDR3 is CASRQPGSSYNSPLHF. The CDR3 region has the DNA TGCGCCAGCAGGCAGCCGGGAAGCTCCTATAATTCACCCCTCCACTTT.

V and J are TRBV10-3 and TRBJ1-5; D remains unclear. CDR3 length: 13 amino acids. Germline V gene lookup returns CDR1 ENHRY and CDR2 SYGVKD. V was shortened by 4 bases and J by 4 bases, with 8 bases between the two germline ends. The CDR3 region is CAISAEENQPQHF. CDR3 sequence (DNA): TGTGCCATCAGTGCCGAGGAGAATCAGCCCCAGCATTTT.

This clone has only one observation. The CDR3: CASSASGAAGELFF. In DNA form, the CDR3 reads TGCGCCAGCAGTGCATCGGGTGCCGCCGGGGAGCTGTTTTTT. V and J are TRBV10-1 and TRBJ2-2; D call uncertain. In germline, CDR1 is WNHNN, CDR2 SYGVQD (reference sequence). The V end lost 4 bases, the J end lost 6 bases, and 12 bases lay between the germline ends. There are 14 residues in the CDR3.

The J gene is TRBJ1-2, the V gene TRBV27; 9 positions match TRBD1. This CDR3 has 16 amino acids. V was pared by 2 bases and J by 4 bases, with 8 bases of the junction left unmatched. Germline CDR1 MNHEY, CDR2 SMNVEV (reference sequence). The CDR3 DNA follows: TGTGCCAGCAGTTTACTGGGGACAGGGTCTCCCTATGGCTACACCTTC. Translation gives CASSLLGTGSPYGYTF.

The chain uses TRBV9 and TRBJ1-3; 10 positions match TRBD1. V shed 0 bases, J shed 4 bases, and the junction held 7 bases outside the gene matches. Germline CDR1 SGDLS, CDR2 YYNGEE. This CDR3 is 17 amino acids long. CDR3 DNA sequence: TGTGCCAGCAGCGTAGCCGGGACAGGGGCGCAAGGAAACACCATATATTTT. Protein: CASSVAGTGAQGNTIYF.

A few counts support this clone. The chain employs TRBV4-1 and TRBJ1-2; 7 bases are shared with TRBD1. The V and J ends lost 4 bases and 3 bases, in that order; junction bases with no gene match: 8. The CDR3 is 15 residues long. Germline assignment: CDR1 MGHRA and CDR2 YSYEKL. CDR3 nucleotides: TGCGCCAGCAGCCCATCGACAGGGACGGACTATGGCTACACCTTC. Its protein is CASSPSTGTDYGYTF.

This chain joins TRBV19 and TRBJ1-1; D unresolved. Germline CDR1 reads LNHDA; CDR2 reads SQIVND (reference sequence). The V end was cut by 7 bases, the J end by 0 bases, with 9 bases between. This CDR3 region has 13 residues. The CDR3 DNA reads as TGTGCCAGTAAGGAGGGATTGAACACTGAAGCTTTCTTT. It specifies CASKEGLNTEAFF.